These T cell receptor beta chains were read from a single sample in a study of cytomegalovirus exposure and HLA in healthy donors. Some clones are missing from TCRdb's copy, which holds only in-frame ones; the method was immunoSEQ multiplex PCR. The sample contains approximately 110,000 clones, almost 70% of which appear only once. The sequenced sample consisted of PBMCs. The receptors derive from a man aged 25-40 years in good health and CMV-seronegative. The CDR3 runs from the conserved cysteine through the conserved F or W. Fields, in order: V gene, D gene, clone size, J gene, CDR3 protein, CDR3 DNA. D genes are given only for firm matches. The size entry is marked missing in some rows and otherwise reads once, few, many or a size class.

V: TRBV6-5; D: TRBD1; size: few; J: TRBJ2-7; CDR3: CASSGGTGFPYEQYF; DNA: TGTGCCAGCAGTGGCGGGACAGGCTTTCCCTACGAGCAGTACTTC
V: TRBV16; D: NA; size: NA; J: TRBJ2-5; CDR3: CASSPLKEETQYF; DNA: TGTGCCAGCAGCCCCCTAAAAGAGGAGACCCAGTACTTC
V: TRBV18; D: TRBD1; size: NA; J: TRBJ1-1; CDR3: CASSHDRGHTEAFF; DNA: TGTGCCAGCTCACATGACAGGGGGCACACTGAAGCTTTCTTT
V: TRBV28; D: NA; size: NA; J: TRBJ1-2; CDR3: CASSTGSVGYTF; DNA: TGTGCCAGCAGTACAGGGTCGGTCGGCTACACCTTC
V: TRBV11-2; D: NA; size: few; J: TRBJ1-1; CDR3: CASSLDHYRDAFF; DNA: TGTGCCAGCAGCTTAGATCACTACAGGGATGCTTTCTTT
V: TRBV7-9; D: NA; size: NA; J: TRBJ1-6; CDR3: CASSAGLGNSPLHF; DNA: TGTGCCAGCAGCGCGGGGCTTGGAAATTCACCCCTCCACTTT
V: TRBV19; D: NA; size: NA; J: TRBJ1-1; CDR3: CASSTTRERPEAFF; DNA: TGTGCCAGTAGTACCACCAGGGAAAGGCCTGAAGCTTTCTTT
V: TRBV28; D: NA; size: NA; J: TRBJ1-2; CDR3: CASSVADKSNYGYTF; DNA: TGTGCCAGCAGCGTTGCGGACAAATCTAACTATGGCTACACCTTC
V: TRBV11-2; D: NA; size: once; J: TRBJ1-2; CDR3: CASSFGAGGYTF; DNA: TGTGCCAGCAGCTTTGGGGCAGGCGGCTACACCTTC
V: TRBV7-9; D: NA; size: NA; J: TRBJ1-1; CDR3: CASSFYADTEAFF; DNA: TGTGCCAGCAGCTTCTATGCGGACACTGAAGCTTTCTTT
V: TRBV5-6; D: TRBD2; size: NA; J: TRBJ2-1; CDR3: CASSLLAGAREQFF; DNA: TGTGCCAGCAGCTTGCTAGCGGGAGCTCGGGAGCAGTTCTTC
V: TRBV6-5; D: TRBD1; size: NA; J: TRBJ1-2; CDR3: CASSSTGYEDGYTF; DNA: TGTGCCAGCAGTTCGACAGGGTATGAAGATGGCTACACCTTC
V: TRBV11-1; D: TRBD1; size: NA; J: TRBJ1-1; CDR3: CASSNNWDRKNTEAFF; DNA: TGTGCCAGCAGCAATAACTGGGACAGAAAGAACACTGAAGCTTTCTTT
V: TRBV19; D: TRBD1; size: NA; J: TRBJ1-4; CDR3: CASSPFTGVEGTNEKLFF; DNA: TGTGCCAGTAGTCCCTTTACAGGGGTTGAGGGAACTAATGAAAAACTGTTTTTT
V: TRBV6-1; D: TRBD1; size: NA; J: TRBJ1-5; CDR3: CASSEPTGTGGASKPQHF; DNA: TGTGCCAGCAGTGAGCCTACCGGGACAGGGGGGGCCAGCAAGCCCCAGCATTTT
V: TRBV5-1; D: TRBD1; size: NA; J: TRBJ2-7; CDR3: CASSAVTGINEQYF; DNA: TGCGCCAGCAGCGCGGTGACAGGGATCAACGAGCAGTACTTC
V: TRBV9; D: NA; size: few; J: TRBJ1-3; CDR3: CASSVEAGFSGNTIYF; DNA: TGTGCCAGCAGCGTGGAAGCAGGTTTCTCTGGAAACACCATATATTTT
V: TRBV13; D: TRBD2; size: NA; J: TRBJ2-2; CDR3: CASSRGLAGGLTGELFF; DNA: TGTGCCAGCAGCAGAGGACTAGCGGGAGGACTCACCGGGGAGCTGTTTTTT
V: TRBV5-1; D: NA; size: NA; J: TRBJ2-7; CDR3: CASSLTGPSYEQYF; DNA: TGCGCCAGCAGCTTGACAGGTCCCTCCTACGAGCAGTACTTC
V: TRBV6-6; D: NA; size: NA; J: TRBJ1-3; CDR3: CASSLFYGNTIYF; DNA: TGTGCCAGCAGTCTTTTTTATGGAAACACCATATATTTT
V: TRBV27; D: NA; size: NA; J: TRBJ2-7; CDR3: CASSSEYFSYEQYF; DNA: TGTGCCAGCAGTTCGGAGTATTTTTCGTACGAGCAGTACTTC
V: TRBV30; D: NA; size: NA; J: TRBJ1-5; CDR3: CAWSAGGNQPQHF; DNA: TGTGCCTGGAGTGCAGGGGGCAATCAGCCCCAGCATTTT
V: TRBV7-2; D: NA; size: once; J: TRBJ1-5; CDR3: CASSSGGRVNQPQHF; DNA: TGTGCCAGCAGTTCAGGCGGCAGGGTAAATCAGCCCCAGCATTTT
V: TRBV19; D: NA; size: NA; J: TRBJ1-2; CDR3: CASSLGQKVYGYTF; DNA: TGTGCCAGTAGTTTGGGCCAAAAGGTCTATGGCTACACCTTC
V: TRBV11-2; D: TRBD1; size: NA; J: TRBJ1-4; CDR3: CASSFRAGGNEKLFF; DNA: TGTGCCAGCAGCTTCAGGGCAGGGGGGAATGAAAAACTGTTTTTT
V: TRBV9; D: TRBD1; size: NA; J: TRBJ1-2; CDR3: CASSVAIGTGAYGYTF; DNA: TGTGCCAGCAGCGTAGCTATTGGGACAGGGGCATATGGCTACACCTTC
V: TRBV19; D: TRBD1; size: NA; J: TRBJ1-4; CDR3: CASSAIRDRENEKLFF; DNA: TGTGCCAGTAGTGCGATCCGTGACAGGGAGAATGAAAAACTGTTTTTT
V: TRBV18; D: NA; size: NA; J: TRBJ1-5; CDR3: CASRDRGGNQPQHF; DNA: TGTGCCAGTCGAGACCGCGGAGGCAATCAGCCCCAGCATTTT
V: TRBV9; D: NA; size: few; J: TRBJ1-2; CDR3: CASSVVPGGDYGYTF; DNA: TGTGCCAGCAGCGTAGTACCGGGAGGGGACTATGGCTACACCTTC
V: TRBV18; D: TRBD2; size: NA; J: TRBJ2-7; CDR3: CASSRGLAGSREQYF; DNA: TGTGCCAGCTCGAGGGGACTAGCGGGGTCCAGGGAGCAGTACTTC
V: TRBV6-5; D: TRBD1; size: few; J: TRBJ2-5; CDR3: CASSYNRGQETQYF; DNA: TGTGCCAGCAGTTATAACAGGGGCCAAGAGACCCAGTACTTC
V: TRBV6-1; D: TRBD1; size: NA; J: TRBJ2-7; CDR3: CASSVLGQGASYEQYF; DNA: TGTGCCAGCAGTGTCCTGGGACAGGGGGCTTCCTACGAGCAGTACTTC
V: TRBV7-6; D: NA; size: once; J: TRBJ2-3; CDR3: CASSELVTGLSRTDTQYF; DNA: TGTGCCAGCAGCGAATTAGTTACGGGACTGAGCCGCACAGATACGCAGTATTTT
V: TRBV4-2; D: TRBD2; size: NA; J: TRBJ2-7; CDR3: CASSQNQRDREQYF; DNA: TGTGCCAGCAGCCAAAATCAGCGGGACCGGGAGCAGTACTTC
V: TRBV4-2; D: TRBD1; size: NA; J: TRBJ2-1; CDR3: CASSPRGQGVTYNEQFF; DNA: TGTGCCAGCAGCCCGAGAGGACAGGGGGTGACCTACAATGAGCAGTTCTTC
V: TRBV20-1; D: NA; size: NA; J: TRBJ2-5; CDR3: CSARVRETQYF; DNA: TGCAGTGCTAGAGTCAGGGAGACCCAGTACTTC
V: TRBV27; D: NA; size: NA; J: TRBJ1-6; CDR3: CAITGYNSPLHF; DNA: TGTGCCATCACAGGCTATAATTCACCCCTCCACTTT
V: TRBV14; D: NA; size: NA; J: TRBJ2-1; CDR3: CASSQDLNEQFF; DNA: TGTGCCAGCAGCCAAGACTTAAATGAGCAGTTCTTC
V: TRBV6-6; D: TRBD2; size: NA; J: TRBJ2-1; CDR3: CASRTLAGGYNEQFF; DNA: TGTGCCAGCCGCACCCTAGCGGGAGGATACAATGAGCAGTTCTTC
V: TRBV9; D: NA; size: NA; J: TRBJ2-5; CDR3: CASSRGDGGQETQYF; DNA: TGTGCCAGCAGCCGAGGAGACGGGGGCCAAGAGACCCAGTACTTC
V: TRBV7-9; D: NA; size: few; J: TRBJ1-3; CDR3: CASGKGGGRGNTIYF; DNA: TGTGCCAGCGGAAAAGGAGGAGGGAGAGGAAACACCATATATTTT
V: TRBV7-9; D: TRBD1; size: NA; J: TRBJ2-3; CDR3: CASSSPAGGLGDTQYF; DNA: TGTGCCAGCAGCAGCCCGGCAGGGGGCTTGGGGGATACGCAGTATTTT
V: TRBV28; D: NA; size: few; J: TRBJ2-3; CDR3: CASSFLRLGDTQYF; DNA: TGTGCCAGCAGTTTTCTTAGACTCGGAGATACGCAGTATTTT
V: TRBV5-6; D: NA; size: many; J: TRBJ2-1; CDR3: CASSSIRDPDNEQFF; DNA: TGTGCCAGCAGCTCCATTAGAGATCCCGACAATGAGCAGTTCTTC
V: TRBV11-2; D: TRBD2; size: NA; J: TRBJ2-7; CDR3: CASSPRISGRDGEQYF; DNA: TGTGCCAGCAGTCCCCGCATCAGCGGGAGGGACGGCGAGCAGTACTTC
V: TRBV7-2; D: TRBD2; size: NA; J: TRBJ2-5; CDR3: CASSLEAGGPWQYF; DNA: TGTGCCAGCAGCTTAGAAGCGGGAGGGCCCTGGCAGTACTTC
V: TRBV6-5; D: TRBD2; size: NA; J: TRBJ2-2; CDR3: CASSWPSGSNTGELFF; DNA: TGTGCCAGCAGTTGGCCTAGCGGGAGTAACACCGGGGAGCTGTTTTTT
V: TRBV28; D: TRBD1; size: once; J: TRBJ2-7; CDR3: CASSLTYRGYEQYF; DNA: TGTGCCAGCAGTCTAACTTACAGGGGTTACGAGCAGTACTTC
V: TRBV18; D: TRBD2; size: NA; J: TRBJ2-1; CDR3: CASSPGTSGSIYNEQFF; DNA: TGTGCCAGCTCACCAGGGACTAGCGGGAGTATCTACAATGAGCAGTTCTTC
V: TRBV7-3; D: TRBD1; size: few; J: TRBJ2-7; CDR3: CSSSFVGRGTYEQYF; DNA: TGTTCCAGCAGCTTCGTCGGCAGGGGGACATACGAGCAGTACTTC
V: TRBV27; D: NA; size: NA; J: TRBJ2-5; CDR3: CASSLSGAGFPQETQYF; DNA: TGTGCCAGCAGTTTATCGGGGGCAGGGTTCCCCCAAGAGACCCAGTACTTC
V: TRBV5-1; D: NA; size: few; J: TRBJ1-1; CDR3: CASSPKPRWTANTEAFF; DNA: TGCGCCAGCAGCCCCAAACCTCGCTGGACAGCGAACACTGAAGCTTTCTTT
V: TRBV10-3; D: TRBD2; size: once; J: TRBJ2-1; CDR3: CAISHSPGLAGYNEQFF; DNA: TGTGCCATCAGTCACTCTCCGGGACTAGCGGGGTACAATGAGCAGTTCTTC
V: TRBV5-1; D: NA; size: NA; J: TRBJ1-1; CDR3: CASSLGPAGEGAEAFF; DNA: TGCGCCAGCAGCTTGGGTCCCGCCGGGGAGGGAGCTGAAGCTTTCTTT
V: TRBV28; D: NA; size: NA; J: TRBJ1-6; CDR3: CASSRTPSPLHF; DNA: TGTGCCAGCAGCCGAACACCCTCACCCCTCCACTTT
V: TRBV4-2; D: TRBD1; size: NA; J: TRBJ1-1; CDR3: CASSQLDRVTEAFF; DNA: TGTGCCAGCAGCCAATTGGACAGGGTCACTGAAGCTTTCTTT